This T cell receptor beta chain came from a study of CD39 and CD103 CD8 tumor-infiltrating T cells. Per germline, CDR1 SGHNT and CDR2 YYREEE (reference sequence). V was pared by 4 bases and J by 8 bases, with 15 bases between. The CDR3 loop spans 13 amino acids. Each sorted subset gave roughly 9,500 to 100,000 cells for genomic DNA. TCRdb keeps only in-frame clones here, not all; method: immunoSEQ multiplex PCR. The repertoire includes approximately 17,000 clones, 75% to 95% of them detected once, and 4.3% sits in the top ten. Sorted memory CD8 cells were CD8+CD4-CD45RA-, regardless of CCR7. The sample was CD8+ T cells sorted from blood. Subset denoted: total memory CD8 T cells (CD45RA-CCR7+/-) from blood or uninvolved lymph node. The sequence was obtained from a human donor with head and neck squamous cell carcinoma. The chain combines TRBV5-4 with TRBJ1-2, with D unclear. This CDR3 is CASSLPEFGGYTF. The DNA of the CDR3 is TGTGCCAGCAGCCTCCCGGAGTTCGGCGGCTACACCTTC.